Each of the 4 T cell receptor beta chains below was sequenced from the same sample in a study of vaccination effects on CD4 cells after COVID-19. On approximately day 9 of culture, CD4+ T cells were separated out. All study participants received two doses of BNT162b2 or mRNA-1273 vaccine. Measured with immunoSEQ multiplex PCR; TCRdb has only the in-frame clones, and not every one. The top ten clones hold roughly 2% of a sample with 60,000 to 80,000 clones, around 69% of them seen once. These receptors have no identified antigens. Source: CD4+ T cells from PBMCs cultured without peptide, taken after COVID-19 vaccination. These receptor sequences come from a human donor who received a COVID-19 vaccine.

This clone came up a few times. V gene TRBV5-1 combines with J gene TRBJ2-3; possible D gene TRBD2, 6 bases. Germline assignment: CDR1 SGHRS and CDR2 YFSETQ. V was pared by 7 bases and J by 6 bases, with 18 bases between. The CDR3 runs 14 residues. CDR3 sequence: CASAGGGWYDTQYF. DNA of the CDR3: TGCGCCAGCGCCGGGGGAGGTTGGTACGATACGCAGTATTTT.

V usage is TRBV6-6 and J usage is TRBJ2-2, with a weak D call TRBD1 (6 bases). The germline gives CDR1 MNHNY, CDR2 SVGAGI (reference sequence). The length of the CDR3 is 16 residues. Trimming pared 10 bases from V and 5 bases from J, leaving 23 bases between. CDR3 region: CATHEGRTAKTGELFF. Written as DNA, the CDR3 is TGTGCCACCCACGAGGGCCGGACAGCAAAAACCGGGGAGCTGTTTTTT.

This clone has only a few counts. The chain links TRBV7-8 to TRBJ2-7, with 12 bases identical to TRBD2. Germline CDR1 SGHVS, CDR2 FQNEAQ. The CDR3 sequence is 15 residues long. The V and J ends lost 1 base and 4 bases, in that order; junction bases with no gene match: 2. CDR3 bases: TGTGCCAGCAGCTTAGTGACTAGCGGGGGATACGAGCAGTACGTC. It codes for CASSLVTSGGYEQYV.

J is TRBJ1-5 and V is TRBV19; D is ambiguous. Germline V gene lookup returns CDR1 LNHDA and CDR2 SQIVND (reference sequence). Trimming left V 3 bases short and J 4 bases short, with 7 bases between. This CDR3 is built from 13 residues. CDR3: CASSIQANQPQHF. CDR3 coding DNA: TGTGCCAGTAGTATTCAGGCAAATCAGCCCCAGCATTTT.